Presented here are 19 T cell receptor beta chains from one specimen sequenced in a study of T cells in localized non-small cell lung cancer. Using immunoSEQ multiplex PCR, the repertoire was profiled, and TCRdb retains in-frame clones only, with some absent. Counted here are 65,000 to 90,000 clones, about 78% occurring once; the ten biggest clones make up 15% to 20%. The source was PBMCs, collected before any cancer treatment. These receptors were obtained from a man aged 35 to 69 with stage II squamous cell lung carcinoma.

The chain combines TRBV7-3 with TRBJ2-4, with TRBD2 matching over 14 bases. CDR1 is SGHTA, CDR2 FQGTGA, per germline. The J segment lost 6 bases and the V segment lost 5 bases, leaving 3 bases of the junction unmatched. The CDR3 contains 15 residues. CDR3: CASSLGTSGGNIQYF. The CDR3, as DNA: TGTGCCAGCAGCCTCGGGACTAGCGGGGGAAACATTCAGTACTTC.

This sequence joins TRBV19 and TRBJ2-7; 7 bases line up with TRBD1. Germline V gene lookup returns CDR1 LNHDA and CDR2 SQIVND (reference sequence). With V trimmed by 1 base and J by 6 bases, 9 bases remained unmatched. The CDR3 is 15 residues long. The CDR3 sequence is CASSIGDSDPSEQYF. In DNA form, the CDR3 reads TGTGCCAGTAGTATAGGGGACAGTGACCCTTCCGAGCAGTACTTC.

This chain connects TRBV18 to TRBJ2-3; TRBD1 might be the D (6 bases). CDR3 length: 14 amino acids. The V end lost 5 bases, the J end lost 2 bases, and 11 bases lay between the germline ends. Germline CDR1 and CDR2: KGHSH and LQKENI. CDR3 DNA sequence: TGTGCCAGCTCAGTCAACAGGGTCACAGATACGCAGTATTTT. This codes for CASSVNRVTDTQYF.

The chain has TRBV6-5 and TRBJ2-1; 11 positions match TRBD2. V gave up 6 bases and J gave up 4 bases; unmatched junction bases: 5. Germline lookup yields CDR1 MNHEY and CDR2 SVGAGI. The CDR3 covers 15 residues. CDR3 nucleotide sequence: TGTGCCAGCAGCCCCCTAGCGGGAGGTTACAATGAGCAGTTCTTC. It yields the protein CASSPLAGGYNEQFF.

This clone came up once. The chain has TRBV6-6 and TRBJ1-1; D not certain. Germline assignment: CDR1 MNHNY and CDR2 SVGAGI (reference sequence). The CDR3 runs 13 residues. With 2 bases removed from V and 1 base from J, the gap between germline ends came to 5 bases. Here the CDR3 reads CASSYEGNTEAFF. The CDR3 coding sequence is TGTGCCAGCAGTTACGAGGGGAACACTGAAGCTTTCTTT.

The table lists this clone with a few counts. This chain connects TRBV28 to TRBJ2-7; possibly TRBD1 for D (6 bases). Germline CDR1 is MDHEN and CDR2 is SYDVKM. The CDR3 extends over 12 amino acids. V was cut by 2 bases and J by 7 bases, with 9 bases left in between. The CDR3 protein is CASSLARGEQYF. The CDR3 DNA reads TGTGCCAGCAGTTTAGCCAGGGGTGAGCAGTACTTC.

The V call is TRBV19, the J call TRBJ2-6, with unresolved D. Germline lookup yields CDR1 LNHDA and CDR2 SQIVND (reference sequence). The V end was cut by 4 bases, the J end by 2 bases, with 6 bases between. The CDR3 totals 14 residues. The CDR3 DNA reads as TGTGCCAGTAGTAAGAGTACTGGGGCCAACGTCCTGACTTTC. Translating it yields CASSKSTGANVLTF.

This chain uses TRBV6-5 with TRBJ1-6, with 9 bases lining up with TRBD1. V lost 2 bases to trimming and J lost 8 bases; unmatched junction nucleotides: 7. The CDR3 contains 16 residues. Germline CDR1 reads MNHEY; CDR2 reads SVGAGI. The CDR3 protein is CASSYVGQGRDSPLHF. The CDR3 bases are TGTGCCAGCAGTTACGTGGGACAGGGCAGAGATTCACCCCTCCACTTT.

The chain employs TRBV30 and TRBJ1-3; D call uncertain. The CDR3 runs 12 residues. Germline V gene lookup returns CDR1 GTSNPN and CDR2 SVGIG (reference sequence). Trimming shortened V by 5 bases and J by 3 bases, and 8 bases separated the two germline ends. The CDR3 DNA reads TGTGCCTGGGGAGGTCTTGGAAACACCATATATTTT. This encodes CAWGGLGNTIYF.

V gene TRBV5-1 combines with J gene TRBJ1-1; 8 bases match TRBD1. The CDR3 consists of 16 residues. CDR1 is SGHRS, CDR2 YFSETQ, per germline. The junction had 9 bases not matched to a gene; V was cut back by 4 bases and J by 1 base. The CDR3 here is CASSHTPDRANTEAFF. As DNA, the CDR3 is TGCGCCAGCAGCCATACCCCGGACAGGGCGAACACTGAAGCTTTCTTT. Drawing the rest from reference TRBV5-1 and TRBJ1-1, the complete variable domain is KAGVTQTPRYLIKTRGQQVTLSCSPISGHRSVSWYQQTPGQGLQFLFEYFSETQRNKGNFPGRFSGRQFSNSRSEMNVSTLELGDSALYLCASSHTPDRANTEAFFGQGTRLTVV.

This clone was counted between two and nine times. The sample has other DNA sequences that encode this CDR3 too. V is TRBV4-3 and J is TRBJ1-1; D call uncertain. Trimming took 0 bases from V and 1 from J, leaving 3 bases between them. There are 13 residues in the CDR3. CDR1 is LGHNA and CDR2 is YSLEER in the germline V gene. CDR3 residues: CASSQDRNTEAFF. The CDR3 region has the DNA TGCGCCAGCAGCCAAGATAGGAACACTGAAGCTTTCTTT.

The sample holds many counts of this clone. V and J are TRBV11-2 and TRBJ2-7; D remains unclear. Germline lookup yields CDR1 SGHAT and CDR2 FQNNGV. Trimming took off 5 bases at V and 0 bases at J, with 11 bases between the two ends. This CDR3 is built from 14 residues. The CDR3 region has the DNA TGTGCCAGCAGCCTCCCGGCCCCCTCCTACGAGCAGTACTTC. This codes for CASSLPAPSYEQYF.

This rearrangement joins TRBV5-4 to TRBJ1-2; D not resolved. Germline V gene lookup returns CDR1 SGHNT and CDR2 YYREEE (reference sequence). Trimming cost V 0 bases and J 2 bases, with 8 bases left between them. CDR3 length equals 14 residues. The CDR3 bases are TGTGCCAGCAGCTTGGATGGCCAGAACTATGGCTACACCTTC. It encodes CASSLDGQNYGYTF.

Only a few counts were recorded for this clone. The CDR3: CASSLSKGNEQYF. CDR3 coding DNA: TGTGCCAGCAGCCTAAGTAAGGGGAACGAGCAGTACTTC. The genes are TRBV4-2 and TRBJ2-7, with a weak D call TRBD1 (5 bases). CDR3 length equals 13 residues. V gave up 4 bases and J gave up 5 bases, with 12 bases separating them. CDR1 is LGHNA and CDR2 is YNFKEQ in the germline V gene.

This clone was recorded a few times. The rearrangement links TRBV19 to TRBJ1-1, with unresolved D. The V gene's germline CDR1 is LNHDA and CDR2 SQIVND (reference sequence). This CDR3 has 15 amino acids. V was trimmed by 3 bases and J by 0 bases, leaving 11 bases between them. The CDR3 DNA reads TGTGCCAGTAGTATGGTTCGGGCGTTGAACACTGAAGCTTTCTTT. Translation: CASSMVRALNTEAFF.

A single count supports this clone. This CDR3 is also generated by other DNA sequences in the sample. The CDR3 sequence: CASSLGSYGYTF. The CDR3, as DNA: TGTGCCAGCAGTTTGGGCAGCTATGGCTACACCTTC. The chain links TRBV28 to TRBJ1-2; D is undetermined. This CDR3 comprises 12 residues. V was cut by 3 bases and J by 4 bases, with 6 bases left in between. Germline V CDR1 and CDR2: MDHEN, SYDVKM.

This clone was seen a few times. This chain uses TRBV28 with TRBJ1-2; TRBD1 might be the D (5 bases). The CDR3 is 12 amino acids. Germline V gene lookup returns CDR1 MDHEN and CDR2 SYDVKM. Trimming took 8 bases from V and 6 from J, leaving 13 bases between them. The CDR3 sequence is CASGDRQDGYTF. In DNA, the CDR3 is TGTGCCAGCGGGGACCGGCAGGATGGCTACACCTTC.

This clone occurred once. The V gene is TRBV18, the J gene TRBJ2-5; unclear D gene. V dropped 2 bases and J dropped 4 bases, with 11 bases sitting between them. The CDR3 has 14 amino acids. Germline V CDR1 and CDR2: KGHSH, LQKENI. The CDR3 region is CASSPNSRGETQYF. In DNA, the CDR3 is TGTGCCAGCTCACCAAACTCCCGAGGAGAGACCCAGTACTTC. Looking up the rest from reference TRBV18 and TRBJ2-5 gives the full variable domain: NAGVMQNPRHLVRRRGQEARLRCSPMKGHSHVYWYRQLPEEGLKFMVYLQKENIIDESGMPKERFSAEFPKEGPSILRIQQVVRGDSAAYFCASSPNSRGETQYFGPGTRLLVL.

In its sample, this clone was seen a few times. This chain connects TRBV2 to TRBJ2-7; D gene ambiguous. From germline, CDR1 is SNHLY and CDR2 FYNNEI. The CDR3 contains 15 residues. The germline V and J ends were trimmed by 1 base and 3 bases, with 13 bases remaining between them. The CDR3 DNA sequence: TGTGCCAGCAGTGAAGGGACCCCGAAATACTACGAGCAGTACTTC. Translation: CASSEGTPKYYEQYF.